The 24 T cell receptor beta chains in this list originate from one sample, sequenced in a study of cytomegalovirus exposure and HLA in healthy donors. The study ran its PCR with 60 Vbeta and 13 Jbeta primers. Assay: immunoSEQ multiplex PCR; the TCRdb copy retains only in-frame clones and omits some. This table has over 150,000 clones, around 79% appearing once. The sample consisted of PBMCs. The receptor set was obtained from a young man in good health and CMV-seronegative.

To note about this clone: A read error may produce the germline difference seen at one junction end. V and J are TRBV29-1 and TRBJ2-1; D might be TRBD2 (5 bases). The CDR3 covers 13 residues. Per germline, CDR1 SQVTM and CDR2 ANQGSEA. The CDR3 nucleotides are TGCAGCGTGGAAGGAGGCTTCTACAATGAGCAGTTCTTC. The encoded protein is CSVEGGFYNEQFF.

The J gene is TRBJ2-7, the V gene TRBV7-2, with 13 bases identical to TRBD2. The germline V gene has CDR1 SGHTA and CDR2 FQGNSA. The CDR3 loop spans 15 amino acids. With V trimmed by 5 bases and J by 2 bases, 3 bases remained unmatched. DNA for the CDR3: TGTGCCAGCAGCGAAACTAGCGGGGGGGCCTACGAGCAGTACTTC. Its protein is CASSETSGGAYEQYF.

The chain joins TRBV6-1 to TRBJ1-4; no reliable D call. The V and J ends lost 4 bases and 6 bases respectively, with 21 bases between them. Germline CDR1 reads MNHNS; CDR2 reads SASEGT. There are 17 residues in the CDR3. The CDR3 region has the DNA TGTGCCAGCAGTGGAGAGATGCCGGGTATCGCGGATGAAAAACTGTTTTTT. Protein product: CASSGEMPGIADEKLFF.

The chain couples TRBV5-1 to TRBJ2-2, with TRBD1 identical over 12 bases. Germline loops: CDR1 SGHRS, CDR2 YFSETQ. V was clipped by 4 bases and J by 7 bases; unmatched bases: 5. The CDR3 contains 15 residues. The DNA for the CDR3 is TGCGCCAGCAGCCTGGGACAGGGGGCCATCGGGGAGCTGTTTTTT. Translation: CASSLGQGAIGELFF.

This clone was detected a few times. The rearrangement links TRBV6-6 to TRBJ2-3, with TRBD2 matching 11 bases. The CDR3 spans 16 residues. The V and J ends lost 5 bases and 4 bases, in that order; junction bases with no gene match: 8. Germline CDR1 reads MNHNY; CDR2 reads SVGAGI (reference sequence). The CDR3 nucleotides read TGTGCCAGCAGTCAAGACCTAGCGGGGGGAGCAGATACGCAGTATTTT. This translates into CASSQDLAGGADTQYF.

The V gene is TRBV6-6, the J gene TRBJ2-1; D possibly corresponds to TRBD2 (5 bases). CDR3 length equals 13 residues. Looked up from germline, CDR1 is MNHNY and CDR2 is SVGAGI (reference sequence). V lost 6 bases and J 9 bases, leaving 15 bases between the germline ends. Here the CDR3 DNA reads TGTGCCAGCAGGAGCGGAGAGGGCGGTGAGCAGTTCTTC. As protein: CASRSGEGGEQFF.

The chain carries TRBV10-2 and TRBJ1-5; weak D call: TRBD1 (5 bases). This CDR3 comprises 15 residues. Germline lookup yields CDR1 WSHSY and CDR2 SAAADI. V gave up 4 bases and J gave up 7 bases, with 17 bases separating them. CDR3 in DNA: TGCGCCAGCAGTGGCCTGACAGTTTTGGAGCAGCCCCAGCATTTT. As protein: CASSGLTVLEQPQHF.

This chain connects TRBV5-4 to TRBJ2-3, with 13 bases aligning to TRBD2. Trimming took 4 bases from V and 4 from J; bases not matched to a gene: 3. The CDR3 runs to 15 residues. Germline V gives CDR1 SGHNT, CDR2 YYREEE (reference sequence). The CDR3 DNA is TGTGCCAGCAGCAAACTAGCGGGGGGGCCAGATACGCAGTATTTT. Protein sequence: CASSKLAGGPDTQYF.

The chain carries TRBV7-6 and TRBJ1-2; TRBD1 is a possible D gene (5 bases). The CDR3 is 16 amino acids. Trimming removed 2 bases from V and 8 bases from J, with 21 bases in between. Germline V lookup: CDR1 SGHVS, CDR2 FNYEAQ. As DNA, the CDR3 is TGTGCCAGCAGCTTAAGCCCCCCCGGACATGACGTGGGCTACACCTTC. Translated: CASSLSPPGHDVGYTF.

The table lists this clone with a few counts. This chain uses TRBV19 with TRBJ1-1; D gene unclear. The length of the CDR3 is 13 residues. Trimming cost V 5 bases and J 1 base, with 8 bases left between them. Germline CDR1 reads LNHDA; CDR2 reads SQIVND (reference sequence). The CDR3 region is CASSSTGNTEAFF. The CDR3 DNA reads as TGTGCCAGTAGTTCAACGGGGAACACTGAAGCTTTCTTT.

The chain employs TRBV4-1 and TRBJ2-7; weak D call: TRBD1 (6 bases). Trimming pared 0 bases from V and 3 bases from J, leaving 18 bases between. CDR1 and CDR2 (germline): MGHRA, YSYEKL. The CDR3 runs to 17 residues. CDR3 nucleotide sequence: TGCGCCAGCAGCCAAGATCGTATGACAGGTCTGAACTACGAGCAGTACTTC. Protein sequence: CASSQDRMTGLNYEQYF.

The chain joins TRBV25-1 to TRBJ1-1; tentatively, D is TRBD1 (5 bases). The V gene lost 5 bases and the J gene lost 0 bases, with 10 bases spanning the gap. Germline V CDR1 and CDR2: MGHDK, SYGVNS. This CDR3 has 14 residues. The CDR3 region is CASSWGSMNTEAFF. The DNA for the CDR3 is TGTGCCAGCAGTTGGGGCAGTATGAACACTGAAGCTTTCTTT.

The chain recombines TRBV19 with TRBJ2-2; 7 bases agree with TRBD1. Germline CDR1 reads LNHDA; CDR2 reads SQIVND (reference sequence). Germline trimming cut 4 bases from V and 5 bases from J; bases unmatched to any gene: 7. This CDR3 has 15 amino acids. This CDR3 is CASSKGAGWTGELFF. CDR3 DNA: TGTGCCAGTAGTAAGGGGGCAGGTTGGACCGGGGAGCTGTTTTTT.

The genes are TRBV7-9 and TRBJ2-1, with 7 bases lining up with TRBD2. Trimming took 6 bases from V and 1 from J; bases not matched to a gene: 9. The CDR3 is 16 residues long. Germline V gives CDR1 SEHNR, CDR2 FQNEAQ (reference sequence). The CDR3 is CASRGGSRSSYNEQFF. CDR3 nucleotide sequence: TGTGCCAGCAGGGGGGGGAGTAGGTCTTCCTACAATGAGCAGTTCTTC.

On this clone: Sequence at one end of the junction differs from germline and may be a read error. This rearrangement joins TRBV7-9 to TRBJ2-7; 10 nucleotides align to TRBD1. The CDR3 totals 15 residues. CDR1 and CDR2 (germline): SEHNR, FQNEAQ (reference sequence). The CDR3 sequence: CSSSLGGQGIGEQYF. The CDR3 DNA sequence: TGTTCCAGCAGCTTAGGGGGACAGGGGATCGGTGAGCAGTACTTC.

The V gene is TRBV6-5, the J gene TRBJ2-1, with TRBD2 identical over 9 bases. CDR3 length: 15 residues. After removal of 2 bases from V and 4 bases from J, the junction contained 3 bases not matched to a gene. CDR1 is MNHEY and CDR2 is SVGAGI in the germline V gene. CDR3 coding DNA: TGTGCCAGCAGTTACGGGCTAGCGGGGTACAATGAGCAGTTCTTC. Its translation: CASSYGLAGYNEQFF.

In DNA, the CDR3 is TGTGCCAGCAGCTTACGCTGGGGAGGCACCGGGGAGCTGTTTTTT. Translating it yields CASSLRWGGTGELFF. The chain uses TRBV7-2 and TRBJ2-2; D might be TRBD2 (6 bases). With 2 bases removed from V and 4 bases from J, the gap between germline ends came to 11 bases. This CDR3 is 15 amino acids long. Germline loops: CDR1 SGHTA, CDR2 FQGNSA.

This clone was seen once. The chain carries TRBV2 and TRBJ2-2; the D is unclear. Germline CDR1 and CDR2: SNHLY and FYNNEI. This CDR3 is built from 16 residues. Trimming stripped 1 base from V and 2 bases from J, with 11 bases between. CDR3 in amino acids: CASSEEAGANTGELFF. The CDR3 DNA reads TGTGCCAGCAGTGAAGAGGCAGGCGCCAACACCGGGGAGCTGTTTTTT.

The chain uses TRBV7-2 and TRBJ1-2; TRBD1 might be the D (5 bases). The length of the CDR3 is 13 residues. Germline values: CDR1 SGHTA, CDR2 FQGNSA. V shed 1 base and J shed 4 bases, with 7 bases lying between them. The CDR3 is CASSLVDSYGYTF. The CDR3 DNA reads as TGTGCCAGCAGCTTAGTAGACAGCTATGGCTACACCTTC.

Only one count was recorded for this clone. The chain links TRBV6-6 to TRBJ1-6; 12 positions match TRBD1. The V gene end was trimmed by 5 bases and the J gene end by 11 bases; junction bases not matched to a gene: 7. This CDR3 has 15 amino acids. Germline V gene lookup returns CDR1 MNHNY and CDR2 SVGAGI (reference sequence). The CDR3 nucleotides read TGTGCCAGCAGTGACCTGGGACAGGGGGCTGCACCCCTCCACTTT. Residues: CASSDLGQGAAPLHF.

The rearrangement uses TRBV5-8 and TRBJ2-6; 7 positions agree with TRBD1. V was clipped by 4 bases and J by 0 bases; unmatched bases: 13. The CDR3 runs to 19 residues. Germline loops: CDR1 SGHTS, CDR2 YDEGEE. The CDR3 loop reads CASSTHPGTVTSGANVLTF. CDR3 sequence (DNA): TGTGCCAGCAGCACGCACCCTGGGACAGTCACCTCTGGGGCCAACGTCCTGACTTTC.

This chain connects TRBV5-4 to TRBJ2-7; possible D gene TRBD1, 6 bases. V lost 2 bases, J lost 7 bases, and 19 bases lay in between. The CDR3 loop spans 15 amino acids. Germline assignment: CDR1 SGHNT and CDR2 YYREEE (reference sequence). The CDR3 nucleotides read TGTGCCAGCAGCTTCTCAGGGGCTGGTTCGAGTGAGCAGTACTTC. It encodes CASSFSGAGSSEQYF.

This rearrangement joins TRBV7-7 to TRBJ2-3; 9 nucleotides agree with TRBD1. Germline V gene data show CDR1 as SSHAT and CDR2 as FNYEAQ (reference sequence). V lost 5 bases and J lost 5; bases outside the gene matches: 5. This CDR3 has 14 residues. The CDR3 nucleotides are TGTGCCAGCAGCCGGGGACAGGGTGAAGATACGCAGTATTTT. Its translation: CASSRGQGEDTQYF.

Concerning this clone itself: Other DNA sequences in this specimen translate into the identical CDR3. The V and J genes are TRBV19 and TRBJ2-3; tentatively, D is TRBD1 (6 bases). The ends were cut back, 3 bases at V and 4 bases at J, with 17 bases in the middle. CDR1 is LNHDA and CDR2 is SQIVND in the germline V gene (reference sequence). The CDR3 consists of 16 residues. The CDR3 here is CASSIGYLGGADTQYF. The DNA of the CDR3 is TGTGCCAGTAGTATTGGGTATCTTGGGGGCGCAGATACGCAGTATTTT. The variable domain in full, completed from reference TRBV19 and TRBJ2-3, reads DGGITQSPKYLFRKEGQNVTLSCEQNLNHDAMYWYRQDPGQGLRLIYYSQIVNDFQKGDIAEGYSVSREKKESFPLTVTSAQKNPTAFYLCASSIGYLGGADTQYFGPGTRLTVL.